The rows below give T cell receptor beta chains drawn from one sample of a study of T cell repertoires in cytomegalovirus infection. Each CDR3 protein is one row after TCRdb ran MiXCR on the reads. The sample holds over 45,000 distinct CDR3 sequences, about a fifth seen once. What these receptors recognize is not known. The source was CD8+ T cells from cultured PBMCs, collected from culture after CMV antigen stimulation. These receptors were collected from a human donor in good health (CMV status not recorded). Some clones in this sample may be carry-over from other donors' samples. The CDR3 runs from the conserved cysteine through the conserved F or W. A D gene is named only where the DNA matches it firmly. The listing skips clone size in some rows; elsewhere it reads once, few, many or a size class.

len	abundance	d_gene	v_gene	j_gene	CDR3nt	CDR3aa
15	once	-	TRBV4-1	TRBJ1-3	TGCGCCAGCAGCGCCAGGGCGTCCCCTGGAAACACCATATATTTT	CASSARASPGNTIYF
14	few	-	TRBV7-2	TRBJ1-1	TGTGCCAGCAGCCCAGACAGGACGAACACTGAAGCTTTCTTT	CASSPDRTNTEAFF
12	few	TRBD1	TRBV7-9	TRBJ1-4	TGTGCCAGCAGCCCCGGGACAGCAAAACTGTTTTTT	CASSPGTAKLFF
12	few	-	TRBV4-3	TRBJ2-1	TGCGCCAGCAGCGGGTTGGGAAATGAGCAGTTCTTC	CASSGLGNEQFF
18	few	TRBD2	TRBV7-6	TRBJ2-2	TGTGCCAGCAGCTCGGGGACTAGCGGGAAGTCGGACACCGGGGAGCTGTTTTTT	CASSSGTSGKSDTGELFF
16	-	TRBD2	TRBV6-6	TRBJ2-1	TGTGCCAGCAGTTACCATATAGCGGGAGAGGAAAATGAGCAGTTCTTC	CASSYHIAGEENEQFF
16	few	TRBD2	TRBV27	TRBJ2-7	TGTGCCACCCTCGGCCGGGGGGGAAGCAACTCCTACGAGCAGTACTTC	CATLGRGGSNSYEQYF
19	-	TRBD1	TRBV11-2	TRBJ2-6	TGTGCCAGCAGCTTAGGGGTAATACAGGGGGCGGTGGGGGCCAACGTCCTGACTTTC	CASSLGVIQGAVGANVLTF
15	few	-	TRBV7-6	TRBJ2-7	TGTGCCAGCAGCTTAGAGGACAAGTATTTATACGAGCAGTACTTC	CASSLEDKYLYEQYF
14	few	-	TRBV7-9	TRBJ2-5	TGTGCCAGCAGCGATCCGCGGTACCAAGAGACCCAGTACTTC	CASSDPRYQETQYF
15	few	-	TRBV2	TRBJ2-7	TGTGCCAGCAGTGAAAGGACTATCTTTCCCTACGAGCAGTACTTC	CASSERTIFPYEQYF
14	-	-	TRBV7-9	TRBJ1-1	TGTGCCAGCAGCCCCCAAGGGAGGAACACTGAAGCTTTCTTT	CASSPQGRNTEAFF
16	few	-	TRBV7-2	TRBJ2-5	TGTGCCAGCAGCTTAATATCCCAGTCCAACCAAGAGACCCAGTACTTC	CASSLISQSNQETQYF
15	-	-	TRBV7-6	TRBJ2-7	TGTGCCAGCAGCTTCGGGGCCGGGACTCGCTACGAGCAGTACTTC	CASSFGAGTRYEQYF
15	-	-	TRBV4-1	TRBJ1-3	TGTGCCAGCAGCCAAGACGGGACCTCTGGAAACACCATATATTTT	CASSQDGTSGNTIYF
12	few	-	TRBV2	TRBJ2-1	TGTGCCAGCCGCATAAATACAGGGGAGCAGTTCTTC	CASRINTGEQFF
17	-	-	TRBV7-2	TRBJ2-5	TGTGCCAGCAGCTCACATCCGGGACGCCTGGGCGGGGAGACCCAGTACTTC	CASSSHPGRLGGETQYF
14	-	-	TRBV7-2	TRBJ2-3	TGTGCCAGCAGCTTAGAGGGGGGAACAGATACGCAGTATTTT	CASSLEGGTDTQYF
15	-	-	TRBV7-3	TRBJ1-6	TGTGCCAGCAGCTTAACGGCGGGAAATAATTCACCCCTCCACTTT	CASSLTAGNNSPLHF
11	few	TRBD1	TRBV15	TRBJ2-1	TGTGCCACAAGACAGGGCTATGAGCAGTTCTTC	CATRQGYEQFF
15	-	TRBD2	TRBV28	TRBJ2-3	TGTGCCAGCAGTTTAATCGGCAAAGGCGGGAGTGTGCAGTATTTT	CASSLIGKGGSVQYF
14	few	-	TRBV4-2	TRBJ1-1	TGTGCCAGCAGCCAAGGCGGGGGGGGCACTGAAGCTTTCTTT	CASSQGGGGTEAFF
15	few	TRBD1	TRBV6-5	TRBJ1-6	TGTGCCAGCAGTTCCGACAGGGAAGGTTTTTCACCCCTCCACTTT	CASSSDREGFSPLHF
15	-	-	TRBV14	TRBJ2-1	TGTGCCAGCAGCCAAACGGGCCAGTGGGGGAATGAGCAGTTCTTC	CASSQTGQWGNEQFF
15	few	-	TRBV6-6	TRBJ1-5	TGTGCCAGCAGTTACGGGCGGACACCAAATCAGCCCCAGCATTTT	CASSYGRTPNQPQHF
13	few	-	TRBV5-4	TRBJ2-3	TGTGCCAGCAGCGATCGGAGCACAGATACGCAGTATTTT	CASSDRSTDTQYF
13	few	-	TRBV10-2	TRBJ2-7	TGCGCCAGCAGGGCCCAGGGGGGCAACGAGCAGTACTTC	CASRAQGGNEQYF
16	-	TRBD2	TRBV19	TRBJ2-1	TGTGCCAGTAGTATCGGGGTGAGCGGGGGATACAATGAGCAGTTCTTC	CASSIGVSGGYNEQFF
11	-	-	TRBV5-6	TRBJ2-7	TGTGCCAGCACATCGTCTTCCGAGCAGTACTTC	CASTSSSEQYF
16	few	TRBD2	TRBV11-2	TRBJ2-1	TGTGCCAGCAGCTTAGAGGCTAGCGGGGCCTACAATGAGCAGTTCTTC	CASSLEASGAYNEQFF
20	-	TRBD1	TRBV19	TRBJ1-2	TGTGCCAGTAGTATAGATTCCGTATTACCTGGACAGGGGTGGAACTATGGCTACACCTTC	CASSIDSVLPGQGWNYGYTF
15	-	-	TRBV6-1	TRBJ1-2	TGTGCCAGCAGTGAACTTAGTTGGACACCGAGACCTTTAACCTTC	CASSELSWTPRPLTF
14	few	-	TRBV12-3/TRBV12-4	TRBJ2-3	TGTGCCAGCAGTTTCGGCGGGGGCACAGATACGCAGTATTTT	CASSFGGGTDTQYF
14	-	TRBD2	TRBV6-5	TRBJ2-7	TGTGCCAGCAGTTACGAGCTAGCGGGAGATGAGCAGTACTTC	CASSYELAGDEQYF
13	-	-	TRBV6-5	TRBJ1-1	TGTGCCAGCAGTTACACAACAAACACTGAAGCTTTCTTT	CASSYTTNTEAFF
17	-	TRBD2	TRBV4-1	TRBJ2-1	TGCGCCAGCAGCCAAGTAGATGGACTAGCGGTCTACAATGAGCAGTTCTTC	CASSQVDGLAVYNEQFF
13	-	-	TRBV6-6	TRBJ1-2	TGTGCCAGCAGTTGGGACACTAACTATGGCTACACCTTC	CASSWDTNYGYTF
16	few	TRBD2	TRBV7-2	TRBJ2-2	TGTGCCAGCAGCTTAGTTTCGCGGGGGGAGCATGGGGAGCTGTTTTTT	CASSLVSRGEHGELFF
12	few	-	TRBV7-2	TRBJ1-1	TGTGCCAGCAGCCGAGGGGGGGCCTCAGCTTTCTTT	CASSRGGASAFF
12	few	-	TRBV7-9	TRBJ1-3	TGTGCCAGCAGCGGGGAGAGAAACACCATATATTTT	CASSGERNTIYF
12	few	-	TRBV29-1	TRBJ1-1	TGCAGCGTCACACAGGGAGACACTGAAGCTTTCTTT	CSVTQGDTEAFF
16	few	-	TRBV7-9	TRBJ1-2	TGTGCCAGCGGGGGGGCCGAAGGACCCCCTAACTATGGCTACACCTTC	CASGGAEGPPNYGYTF
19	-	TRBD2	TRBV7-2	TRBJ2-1	TGTGCCAGCAGCTTAGTGGTATGGACTAGCGGTTCGTCAATGTATGAGCAGTTCTTC	CASSLVVWTSGSSMYEQFF
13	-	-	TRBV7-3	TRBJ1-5	TGTGCCAGCAGCTTAGGTCTAAATCAGCCCCAGCATTTT	CASSLGLNQPQHF
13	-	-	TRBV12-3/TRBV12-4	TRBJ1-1	TGTGCCAGCAGCCTCGGTTTCGGCACTGAAGCTTTCTTT	CASSLGFGTEAFF
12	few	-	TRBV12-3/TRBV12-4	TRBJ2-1	TGTGCCAGCACCACCGACAGAAACGAGCAGTTCTTC	CASTTDRNEQFF
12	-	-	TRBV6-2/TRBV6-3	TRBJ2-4	TGTGCCAGCAGTTATTCCAAAAACATTCAGTACTTC	CASSYSKNIQYF
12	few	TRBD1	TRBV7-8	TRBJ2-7	TGTGCCAGCAGCCTAGACAGGGCCGAGCAGTACTTC	CASSLDRAEQYF
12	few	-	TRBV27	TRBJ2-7	TGTGCCAGCAGGGGACAAGCCTACGAGCAGTACTTC	CASRGQAYEQYF